Sequencing of this T cell receptor (beta chain) was carried out in a study of T cells in Graves' hyperthyroidism and ophthalmopathy. General study results and limits: From stable hyperthyroidism, ophthalmopathy was separated by a 13 V-J model. It was a median about 7.1 months before onset that the model predicted ophthalmopathy.

Using RNA transcripts as the source, TCR beta CDR3 regions were amplified. Carried out on the TCR CDR3, a first-round RT-PCR used the HTBI primer set. Via MiXCR, TCRdb re-called the multiplex PCR reads, giving one row per CDR3 protein. The repertoire holds a few hundred thousand distinct CDR3 sequences, with about 20% as singletons. Trimming shortened V by 1 base and J by 7 bases, and 17 bases separated the two germline ends. This CDR3 has 16 amino acids. The germline gives CDR1 SGHVS, CDR2 FNYEAQ. A Clinical Activity Score of at least 3, a NOSPECS grade of at least 4 and a duration under 3 months were recorded in the ophthalmopathy patients. Uncontrolled infection, other autoimmune disease, pregnancy or lactation barred patients from enrollment. This clonotype showed up just a few times. Antigen: not known.

The V call is TRBV7-6, the J call TRBJ2-1; tentatively, D is TRBD1 (6 bases). The specimen was blood. This receptor was identified in an older woman with Graves' ophthalmopathy. The CDR3 sequence: CASSLVQGSIGNEQFF. Here the CDR3 DNA reads TGTGCCAGCAGCTTAGTGCAGGGGTCGATAGGAAATGAGCAGTTCTTC.